This T cell receptor (beta chain) was observed in a study of T-cell memory formation after mild COVID-19. Across the study: Clusters of TCRs were largely donor specific.

This clonotype occurred a few times. The antigen is not known. This CDR3 comprises 16 residues. V lost 3 bases, J lost 0 bases, and 3 bases stayed unmatched. 5'RACE, which relied on constant-segment primers, yielded TCR alpha and TCR beta cDNA libraries carrying sample barcodes and UMIs. TCRdb reprocessed the 5' RACE reads via MiXCR and lists one record per CDR3 protein. The sample has more than 110,000 distinct CDR3 sequences; around 14% are singletons. Overall study findings and caveats: Shrinking CD4+ clones were chiefly CM and EM; CD8+ ones were chiefly EMRA. The SARS-CoV-2 specificity of second-wave clones reaching peak at day 37 remained unverified.

The clonotype was recovered from an adult woman who had mild COVID-19 (a few samples of this study predate the infection). Cell type and time point are not known. The chain carries TRBV12-3 or TRBV12-4 and TRBJ2-3; 10 bases align to TRBD2. Sample: PBMCs or a T cell subset sorted from them (not recorded which). CDR3 in amino acids: CASSFQREGSTDTQYF. CDR3 in DNA: TGTGCCAGCAGTTTTCAGCGGGAGGGAAGCACAGATACGCAGTATTTT.